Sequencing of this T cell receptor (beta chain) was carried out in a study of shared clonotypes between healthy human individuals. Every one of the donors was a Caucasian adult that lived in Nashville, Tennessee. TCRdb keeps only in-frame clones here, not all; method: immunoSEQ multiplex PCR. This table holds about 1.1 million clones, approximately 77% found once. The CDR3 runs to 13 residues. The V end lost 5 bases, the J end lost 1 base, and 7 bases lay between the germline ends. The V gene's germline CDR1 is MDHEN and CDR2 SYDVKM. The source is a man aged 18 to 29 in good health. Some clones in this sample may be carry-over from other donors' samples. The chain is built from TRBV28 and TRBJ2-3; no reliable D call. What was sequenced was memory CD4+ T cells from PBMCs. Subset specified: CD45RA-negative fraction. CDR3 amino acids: CASSGRGTDTQYF. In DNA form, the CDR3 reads TGTGCCAGCAGTGGCAGAGGCACAGATACGCAGTATTTT. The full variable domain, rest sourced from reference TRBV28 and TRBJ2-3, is DVKVTQSSRYLVKRTGEKVFLECVQDMDHENMFWYRQDPGLGLRLIYFSYDVKMKEKGDIPEGYSVSREKKERFSLILESASTNQTSMYLCASSGRGTDTQYFGPGTRLTVL.